Shown below are 21 T cell receptor beta chains from a single sample sequenced in a study of blood T cells in healthy people across ages (dated by TCRdb to about 2015). Library construction relied on 5' RACE. The sequencer listed for this sample is Illumina HiSeq 2500. The second PCR ran for about 6 to 12 cycles and used a J-beta primer mix along with a sample-barcoded 5' primer. TCRdb redid the processing of the public reads, applying fastp at Q25 and MiXCR, and retained in-frame beta chains. Identical CDR3 protein sequences are pooled into one entry, listed with their most common genes and DNA. This sample is represented by roughly 1.5 million distinct CDR3 sequences; about 45% of them were singletons. About 4% of the sample belongs to the ten largest clones. The material sequenced was blood. The receptor set was obtained from a woman younger than 30 in good health.

In this sample, this clonotype turned up a few times. This chain joins TRBV12-3 or TRBV12-4 and TRBJ1-2, with D tentatively TRBD1 (5 bases). V was clipped by 8 bases and J by 8 bases, with 18 bases between them. CDR3 size: 13 residues. The CDR3 reads CASSSTDKSGYTF. In DNA form, the CDR3 reads TGTGCCAGCTCATCCACGGACAAGTCGGGCTACACCTTC.

The V and J genes are TRBV3-1 and TRBJ2-3, with D hard to call. The CDR3 has 12 residues. Germline V CDR1 and CDR2: LGHDT, YNNKEL (reference sequence). The V end was cut by 1 base, the J end by 8 bases, with 7 bases between. CDR3 coding DNA: TGTGCCAGCAGCCAAGCAGAAGGTACGCAGTATTTT. It codes for CASSQAEGTQYF.

The gene calls are TRBV29-1 and TRBJ1-1, with D possibly TRBD1 on 5 matching bases. CDR3 size: 13 residues. In germline, CDR1 is SQVTM, CDR2 ANQGSEA. V lost 6 bases and J 2 bases, leaving 13 bases between the germline ends. Here the CDR3 reads CSVIPTVNTEAFF. Here the CDR3 DNA reads TGCAGCGTGATCCCGACAGTCAACACTGAAGCTTTCTTT.

The chain joins TRBV7-2 to TRBJ1-2, with a tentative D call TRBD1 (5 bases). Between the trimmed V and J ends, which lost 4 bases and 3 bases, there was a span of 18 bases. Germline V CDR1 and CDR2: SGHTA, FQGNSA. The CDR3 is made up of 16 amino acids. CDR3 region: CASSYRGGERYYGYTF. The CDR3 region has the DNA TGTGCCAGCAGCTACCGAGGAGGGGAAAGGTACTATGGCTACACCTTC.

In its sample, this clonotype was seen a few times. This chain links TRBV5-1 with TRBJ2-5; a possible D gene is TRBD2 (5 bases). Between the trimmed V and J ends, which lost 3 bases and 4 bases, there was a span of 19 bases. The CDR3 is 16 residues long. The germline V gene encodes CDR1 SGHRS and CDR2 YFSETQ. The CDR3 reads CASSSDFGVVGETQYF. As DNA, the CDR3 is TGCGCCAGCAGCTCTGACTTCGGGGTAGTTGGAGAGACCCAGTACTTC.

This clonotype has only a few counts. V is TRBV20-1 and J is TRBJ2-7; D might be TRBD1 (6 bases). This CDR3 has 13 residues. Deletions cut 1 base from V and 3 bases from J, with 10 bases between. Germline V gene data show CDR1 as DFQATT and CDR2 as SNEGSKA (reference sequence). CDR3 sequence: CSARGTGIYEQYF. CDR3 DNA: TGCAGTGCTAGAGGTACAGGGATCTACGAGCAGTACTTC.

This clonotype has at least ten counts. The gene calls are TRBV29-1 and TRBJ2-5; the D call may be TRBD1 or TRBD2 (5 bases each). Trimming pared 6 bases from V and 6 bases from J, leaving 5 bases between. The germline CDR1 and CDR2 sequences are SQVTM and ANQGSEA. This CDR3 is 9 amino acids long. CDR3 residues: CSVGQTQYF. CDR3 DNA: TGCAGCGTGGGACAGACCCAGTACTTC.

This chain links TRBV7-9 with TRBJ2-7; D gene uncertain. The CDR3 covers 17 residues. In germline, CDR1 is SEHNR, CDR2 FQNEAQ (reference sequence). With 3 bases removed from V and 0 bases from J, the gap between germline ends came to 18 bases. The CDR3 protein is CASSFNPLPLSSYEQYF. The CDR3 DNA follows: TGTGCCAGCAGCTTTAATCCCCTCCCACTAAGCTCCTACGAGCAGTACTTC.

The V call is TRBV27, the J call TRBJ2-1; 9 positions match TRBD1. CDR1 is MNHEY and CDR2 is SMNVEV in the germline V gene (reference sequence). CDR3 length equals 14 residues. With V trimmed by 6 bases and J by 9 bases, 9 bases remained unmatched. For the CDR3, the DNA is TGTGCCAGCAGCTACCAACAGGGGGCCGCTGAGCAGTTCTTC. It yields the protein CASSYQQGAAEQFF.

The V gene is TRBV4-3, the J gene TRBJ2-7, with TRBD2 matching over 7 bases. CDR3 length equals 17 residues. V lost 0 bases, J lost 7 bases, and 15 bases stayed unmatched. Germline CDR1 reads LGHNA; CDR2 reads YSLEER. The CDR3: CASSQDTPGGPIDEQYF. In DNA form, the CDR3 reads TGCGCCAGCAGCCAAGATACGCCGGGAGGCCCGATCGATGAGCAGTACTTC.

This chain links TRBV25-1 with TRBJ2-4, with TRBD2 identical over 8 bases. The CDR3 runs to 13 residues. Unmatched junction bases numbered 4, after V lost 6 bases and J lost 6 bases. From germline, CDR1 is MGHDK and CDR2 SYGVNS. CDR3 in DNA: TGTGCCAGCAGGACTAGCGACAGAAACATTCAGTACTTC. Amino acid sequence: CASRTSDRNIQYF. Full variable domain (remainder filled in from reference TRBV25-1 and TRBJ2-4): EADIYQTPRYLVIGTGKKITLECSQTMGHDKMYWYQQDPGMELHLIHYSYGVNSTEKGDLSSESTVSRIRTEHFPLTLESARPSHTSQYLCASRTSDRNIQYFGAGTRLSVL.

Only a few counts were recorded for this clonotype. This chain joins TRBV20-1 and TRBJ1-2; 7 bases are a match to TRBD1. This CDR3 is built from 12 residues. Germline V gene lookup returns CDR1 DFQATT and CDR2 SNEGSKA (reference sequence). V shed 5 bases and J 5 bases; nucleotides not matched to a gene: 5. The CDR3 here is CSARDSEYGYTF. CDR3 nucleotide sequence: TGCAGTGCTCGGGACAGCGAATATGGCTACACCTTC.

The table lists this clonotype with a few counts. CDR3 coding DNA: TGTGCCAGCATGGGGTTCACTGAAGCTTTCTTT. This sequence encodes CASMGFTEAFF. V is TRBV27 and J is TRBJ1-1, with D hard to call. The V gene's germline CDR1 is MNHEY and CDR2 SMNVEV (reference sequence). The CDR3 is 11 residues long. Trimming removed 7 bases from V and 4 bases from J, with 7 bases in between.

The CDR3 protein is CSAWEGNTEAFF. The CDR3 DNA is TGCAGTGCTTGGGAGGGGAACACTGAAGCTTTCTTT. The rearrangement joins TRBV20-1 to TRBJ1-1, with no clear D. The CDR3 consists of 12 residues. Trimming stripped 5 bases from V and 1 base from J, with 8 bases between. CDR1 DFQATT and CDR2 SNEGSKA come from the germline V gene (reference sequence).

V and J are TRBV7-9 and TRBJ1-1; D might be TRBD1 (5 bases). The CDR3 has 15 amino acids. V lost 5 bases, J lost 4 bases, and 17 bases lay in between. Germline lookup yields CDR1 SEHNR and CDR2 FQNEAQ (reference sequence). Here the CDR3 reads CASSPARGRGTEAFF. The CDR3 DNA sequence: TGTGCCAGCAGCCCAGCCCGGGGTAGGGGCACTGAAGCTTTCTTT.

The chain carries TRBV5-1 and TRBJ1-1; weak D call: TRBD1 (6 bases). Trimming shortened V by 8 bases and J by 3 bases, and 14 bases separated the two germline ends. Germline CDR1 and CDR2: SGHRS and YFSETQ. The CDR3 spans 13 residues. The CDR3 DNA reads TGCGCCAGTGGACAGAGGGCTGACACTGAAGCTTTCTTT. Translated: CASGQRADTEAFF.

Details on this clonotype: The junction does not match germline at one end; this may be a read error. The chain links TRBV28 to TRBJ2-5; 13 bases match TRBD2. This CDR3 contains 15 residues. Per germline, CDR1 MDHEN and CDR2 SYDVKM. As DNA, the CDR3 is TGTGCCAGCCGACCCCAACTAGCGGGAGGGCCGGAACAGTATTTC. This encodes CASRPQLAGGPEQYF.

The chain is built from TRBV6-5 and TRBJ2-1; the D gene is possibly TRBD1 (7 bases). The CDR3 sequence is 15 residues long. Germline-derived CDR1 and CDR2 are MNHEY and SVGAGI. V lost 3 bases, J lost 8 bases, and 17 bases lay in between. The CDR3 DNA sequence: TGTGCCAGCAGTTATCGACAGGGACTCGTGGATGAGCAGTTCTTC. Translated, it gives CASSYRQGLVDEQFF.

The table lists this clonotype with a count of one. The chain has TRBV10-3 and TRBJ1-1; D is uncertain. CDR1 and CDR2 (germline): ENHRY, SYGVKD. Trimming took off 10 bases at V and 6 bases at J, with 15 bases between the two ends. The length of the CDR3 is 12 residues. In DNA form, the CDR3 reads TGTGCCACCTGCCCACCCGACGCTGAAGCTTTCTTT. Protein: CATCPPDAEAFF.

V usage is TRBV19 and J usage is TRBJ1-1; D perhaps matches TRBD1 (6 bases). Germline V gene data show CDR1 as LNHDA and CDR2 as SQIVND (reference sequence). This CDR3 spans 13 amino acids. Between the trimmed V and J ends, which lost 5 bases and 5 bases, there was a span of 12 bases. The CDR3 DNA reads TGTGCCAGTAGTGATGGGGGCTGGACTGAAGCTTTCTTT. Translating gives CASSDGGWTEAFF. Using reference TRBV19 and TRBJ1-1 for the parts outside the CDR3, the full variable domain is DGGITQSPKYLFRKEGQNVTLSCEQNLNHDAMYWYRQDPGQGLRLIYYSQIVNDFQKGDIAEGYSVSREKKESFPLTVTSAQKNPTAFYLCASSDGGWTEAFFGQGTRLTVV.

As to this clonotype: The junction shows a germline mismatch at one end, possibly a read error. CDR3 sequence reads: CAGSLFPHYTF. CDR3 bases: TGTGCCGGCAGTTTATTTCCCCACTACACCTTC. The J gene is TRBJ1-2, the V gene TRBV12-3 or TRBV12-4; no definite D call. This CDR3 has 11 residues.